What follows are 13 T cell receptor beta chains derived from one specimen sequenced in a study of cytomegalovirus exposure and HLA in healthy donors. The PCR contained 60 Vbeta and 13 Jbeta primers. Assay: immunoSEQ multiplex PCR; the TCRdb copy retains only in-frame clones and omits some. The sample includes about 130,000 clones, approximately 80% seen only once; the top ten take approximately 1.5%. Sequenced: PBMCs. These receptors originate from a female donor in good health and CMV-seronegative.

CDR3 in DNA: TGCGCCAGCAGCTCCGGGGGACTAGCGGGTACAGATACGCAGTATTTT. It is translated as CASSSGGLAGTDTQYF. The V gene is TRBV5-1, the J gene TRBJ2-3; 12 nucleotides match TRBD2. Germline CDR1 is SGHRS and CDR2 is YFSETQ. The CDR3 is 16 residues long. The J segment lost 3 bases and the V segment lost 3 bases, leaving 5 bases of the junction unmatched. Supplemented by reference TRBV5-1 and TRBJ2-3, the full variable domain reads KAGVTQTPRYLIKTRGQQVTLSCSPISGHRSVSWYQQTPGQGLQFLFEYFSETQRNKGNFPGRFSGRQFSNSRSEMNVSTLELGDSALYLCASSSGGLAGTDTQYFGPGTRLTVL.

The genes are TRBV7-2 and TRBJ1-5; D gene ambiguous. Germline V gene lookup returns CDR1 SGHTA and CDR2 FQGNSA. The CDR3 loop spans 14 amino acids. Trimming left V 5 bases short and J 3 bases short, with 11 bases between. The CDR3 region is CASSPGGLNQPQHF. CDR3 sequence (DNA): TGTGCCAGCAGCCCCGGCGGGCTCAATCAGCCCCAGCATTTT.

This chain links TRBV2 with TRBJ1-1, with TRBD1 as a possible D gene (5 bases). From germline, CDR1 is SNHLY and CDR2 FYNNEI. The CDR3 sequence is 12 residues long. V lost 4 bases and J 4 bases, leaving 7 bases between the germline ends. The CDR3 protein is CASSGGVTEAFF. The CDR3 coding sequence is TGTGCCAGCAGTGGGGGGGTCACTGAAGCTTTCTTT.

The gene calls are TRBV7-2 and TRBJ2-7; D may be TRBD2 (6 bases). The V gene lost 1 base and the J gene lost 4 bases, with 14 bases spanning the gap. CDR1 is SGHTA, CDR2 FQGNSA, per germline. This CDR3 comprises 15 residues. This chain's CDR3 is CASSLEPGLYYEQYF. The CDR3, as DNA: TGTGCCAGCAGCTTAGAACCGGGACTCTATTACGAGCAGTACTTC.

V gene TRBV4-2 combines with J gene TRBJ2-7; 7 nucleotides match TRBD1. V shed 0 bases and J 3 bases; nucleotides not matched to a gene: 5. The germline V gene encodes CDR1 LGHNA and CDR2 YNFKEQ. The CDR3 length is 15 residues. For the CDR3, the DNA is TGTGCCAGCAGCCAAGAGCGGACAGGACACTACGAGCAGTACTTC. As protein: CASSQERTGHYEQYF.

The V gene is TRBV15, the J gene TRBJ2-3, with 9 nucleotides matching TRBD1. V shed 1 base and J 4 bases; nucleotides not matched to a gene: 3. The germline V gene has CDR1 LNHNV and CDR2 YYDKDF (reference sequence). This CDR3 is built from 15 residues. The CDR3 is CATSRGTGDADTQYF. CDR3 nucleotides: TGTGCCACCAGCAGAGGGACAGGGGATGCAGATACGCAGTATTTT.

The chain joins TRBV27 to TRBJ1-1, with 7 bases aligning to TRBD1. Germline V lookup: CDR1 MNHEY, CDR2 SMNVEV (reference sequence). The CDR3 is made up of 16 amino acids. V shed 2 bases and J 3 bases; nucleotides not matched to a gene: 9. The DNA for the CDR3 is TGTGCCAGCAGTTTAGGGGCAGGGGGAGTTGACACTGAAGCTTTCTTT. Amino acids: CASSLGAGGVDTEAFF.

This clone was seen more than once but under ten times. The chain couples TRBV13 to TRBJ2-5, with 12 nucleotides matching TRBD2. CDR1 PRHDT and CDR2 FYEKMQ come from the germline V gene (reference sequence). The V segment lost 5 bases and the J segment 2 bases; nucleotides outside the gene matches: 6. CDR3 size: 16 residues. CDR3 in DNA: TGTGCCAGCAGCCGCCGACTAGCGGGAGTTCAAGAGACCCAGTACTTC. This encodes CASSRRLAGVQETQYF.

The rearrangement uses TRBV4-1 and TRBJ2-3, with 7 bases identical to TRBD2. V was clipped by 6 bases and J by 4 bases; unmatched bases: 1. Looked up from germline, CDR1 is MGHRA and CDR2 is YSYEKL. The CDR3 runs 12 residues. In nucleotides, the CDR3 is TGCGCCAGCAGTGGGGGGGCAGATACGCAGTATTTT. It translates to CASSGGADTQYF.

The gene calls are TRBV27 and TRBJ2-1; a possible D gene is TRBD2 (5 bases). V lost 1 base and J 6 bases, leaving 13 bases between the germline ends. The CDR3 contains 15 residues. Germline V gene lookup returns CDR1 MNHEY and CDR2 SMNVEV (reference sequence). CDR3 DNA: TGTGCCAGCAGTTTATACGCGGGTCTAAGCAATGAGCAGTTCTTC. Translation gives CASSLYAGLSNEQFF.

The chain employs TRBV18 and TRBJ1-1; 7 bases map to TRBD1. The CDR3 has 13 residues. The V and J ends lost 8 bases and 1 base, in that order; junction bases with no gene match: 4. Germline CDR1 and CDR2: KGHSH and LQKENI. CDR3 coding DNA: TGTGCCAGCCGACAGGGAACGAACACTGAAGCTTTCTTT. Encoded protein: CASRQGTNTEAFF.

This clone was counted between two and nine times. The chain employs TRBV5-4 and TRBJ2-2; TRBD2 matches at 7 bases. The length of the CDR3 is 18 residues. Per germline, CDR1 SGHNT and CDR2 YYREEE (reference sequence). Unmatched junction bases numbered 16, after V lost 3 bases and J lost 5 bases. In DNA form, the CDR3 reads TGTGCCAGCAGCTCCGGGACTAACCCCGGGGCTCTTACCGGGGAGCTGTTTTTT. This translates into CASSSGTNPGALTGELFF.

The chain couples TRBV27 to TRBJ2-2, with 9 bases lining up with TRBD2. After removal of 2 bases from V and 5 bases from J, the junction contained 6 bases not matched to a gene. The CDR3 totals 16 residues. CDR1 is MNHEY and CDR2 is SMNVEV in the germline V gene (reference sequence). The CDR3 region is CASSLAGGPRTGELFF. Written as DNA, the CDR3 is TGTGCCAGCAGTTTAGCGGGAGGGCCTCGGACCGGGGAGCTGTTTTTT.